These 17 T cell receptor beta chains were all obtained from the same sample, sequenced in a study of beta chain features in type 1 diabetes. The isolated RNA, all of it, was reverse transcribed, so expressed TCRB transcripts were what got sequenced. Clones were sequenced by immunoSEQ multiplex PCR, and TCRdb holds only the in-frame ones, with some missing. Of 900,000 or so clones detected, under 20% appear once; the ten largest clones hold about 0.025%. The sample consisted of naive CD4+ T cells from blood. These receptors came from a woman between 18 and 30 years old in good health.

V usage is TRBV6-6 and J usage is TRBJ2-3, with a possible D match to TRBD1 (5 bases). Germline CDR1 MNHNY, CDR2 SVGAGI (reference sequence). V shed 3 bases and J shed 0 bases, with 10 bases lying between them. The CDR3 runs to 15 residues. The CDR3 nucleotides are TGTGCCAGCAGTTATTCCGACAGAAGCACAGATACGCAGTATTTT. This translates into CASSYSDRSTDTQYF.

The chain's CDR3 is CASSQDGSNQPQHF. The CDR3 DNA reads as TGTGCCAGCAGCCAAGATGGAAGCAATCAGCCCCAGCATTTT. This chain links TRBV4-2 with TRBJ1-5; D is unclear. V was trimmed by 0 bases and J by 1 base, leaving 4 bases between them. CDR1 and CDR2 from the germline V gene are LGHNA and YNFKEQ. CDR3 length: 14 residues.

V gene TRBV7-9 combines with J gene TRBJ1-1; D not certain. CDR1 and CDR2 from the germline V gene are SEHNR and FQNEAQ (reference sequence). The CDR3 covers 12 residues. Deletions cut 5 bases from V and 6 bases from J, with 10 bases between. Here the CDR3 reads CASSRPVSEAFF. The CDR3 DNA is TGTGCCAGCAGCCGCCCCGTCTCTGAAGCTTTCTTT.

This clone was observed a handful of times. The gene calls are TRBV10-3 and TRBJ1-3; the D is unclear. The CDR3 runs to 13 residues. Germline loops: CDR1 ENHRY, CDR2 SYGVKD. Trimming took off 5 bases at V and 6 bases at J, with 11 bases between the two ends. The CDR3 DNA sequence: TGTGCCATCAGTCCGGGAGAAGCAAACACCATATATTTT. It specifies CAISPGEANTIYF.

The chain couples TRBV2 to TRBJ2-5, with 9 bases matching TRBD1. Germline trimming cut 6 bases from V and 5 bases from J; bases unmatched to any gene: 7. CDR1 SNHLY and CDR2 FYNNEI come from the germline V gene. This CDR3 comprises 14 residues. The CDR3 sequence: CASREDRGLETQYF. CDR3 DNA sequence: TGTGCCAGCAGGGAGGACAGGGGTTTGGAGACCCAGTACTTC.

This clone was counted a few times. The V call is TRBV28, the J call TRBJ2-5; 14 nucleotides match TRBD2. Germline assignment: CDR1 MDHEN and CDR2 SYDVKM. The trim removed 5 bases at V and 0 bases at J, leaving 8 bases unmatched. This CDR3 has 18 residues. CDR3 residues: CASSPWGLAGVDQETQYF. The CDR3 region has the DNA TGTGCCAGCAGTCCATGGGGACTAGCGGGAGTCGACCAAGAGACCCAGTACTTC.

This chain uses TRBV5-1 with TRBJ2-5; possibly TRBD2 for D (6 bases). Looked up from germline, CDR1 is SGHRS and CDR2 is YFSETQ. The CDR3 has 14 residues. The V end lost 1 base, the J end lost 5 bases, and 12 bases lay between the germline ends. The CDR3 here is CASSLRDLAETQYF. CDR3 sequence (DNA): TGCGCCAGCAGCTTGAGGGATCTAGCGGAGACCCAGTACTTC.

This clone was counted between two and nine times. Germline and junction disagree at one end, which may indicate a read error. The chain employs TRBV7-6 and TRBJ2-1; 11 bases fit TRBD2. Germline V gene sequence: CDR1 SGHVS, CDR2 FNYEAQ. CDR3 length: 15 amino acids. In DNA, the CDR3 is TGTGCCAGCAGCGTAGCGGGAGGGAGGGGAAATGAGCAGTTCTTC. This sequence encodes CASSVAGGRGNEQFF.

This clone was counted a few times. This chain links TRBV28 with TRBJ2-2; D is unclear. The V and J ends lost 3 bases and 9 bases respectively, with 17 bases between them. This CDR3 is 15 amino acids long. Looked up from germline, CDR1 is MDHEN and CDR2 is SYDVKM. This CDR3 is CASSFHRSLLRELFF. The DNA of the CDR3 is TGTGCCAGCAGTTTTCATAGATCCTTACTTCGGGAGCTGTTTTTT.

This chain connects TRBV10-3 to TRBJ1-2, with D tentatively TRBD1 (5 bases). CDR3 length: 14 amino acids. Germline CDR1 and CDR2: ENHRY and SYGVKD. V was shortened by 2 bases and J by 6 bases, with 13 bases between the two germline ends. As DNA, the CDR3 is TGTGCCATCAGTGAGCGAATCAGGGTGGATGGCTACACCTTC. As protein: CAISERIRVDGYTF.

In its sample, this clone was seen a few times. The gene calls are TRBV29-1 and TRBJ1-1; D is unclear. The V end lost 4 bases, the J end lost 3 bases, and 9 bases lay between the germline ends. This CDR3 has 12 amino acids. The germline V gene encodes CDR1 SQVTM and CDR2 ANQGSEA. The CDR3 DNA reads TGCAGCGTTGTCGTGGACTACACTGAAGCTTTCTTT. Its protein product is CSVVVDYTEAFF.

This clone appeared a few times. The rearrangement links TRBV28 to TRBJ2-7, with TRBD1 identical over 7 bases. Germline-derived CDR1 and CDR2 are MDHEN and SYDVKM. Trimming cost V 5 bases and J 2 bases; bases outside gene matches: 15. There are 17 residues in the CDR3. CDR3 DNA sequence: TGTGCCAGCAGTCATCGTGCCGGGACAGTAAATCCCTACGAGCAGTACTTC. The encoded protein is CASSHRAGTVNPYEQYF.

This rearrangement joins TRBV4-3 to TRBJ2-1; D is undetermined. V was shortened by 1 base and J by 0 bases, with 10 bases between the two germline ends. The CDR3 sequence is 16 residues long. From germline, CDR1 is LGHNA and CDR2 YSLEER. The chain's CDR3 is CASSQGWQSSYNEQFF. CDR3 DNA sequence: TGCGCCAGCAGCCAAGGGTGGCAAAGCTCCTACAATGAGCAGTTCTTC.

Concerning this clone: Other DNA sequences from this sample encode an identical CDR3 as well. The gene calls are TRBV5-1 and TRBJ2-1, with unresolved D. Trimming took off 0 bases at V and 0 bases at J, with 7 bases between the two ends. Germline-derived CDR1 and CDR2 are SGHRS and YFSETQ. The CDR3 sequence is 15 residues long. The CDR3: CASSLELASYNEQFF. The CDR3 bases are TGCGCCAGCAGCTTGGAGTTAGCCTCCTACAATGAGCAGTTCTTC.

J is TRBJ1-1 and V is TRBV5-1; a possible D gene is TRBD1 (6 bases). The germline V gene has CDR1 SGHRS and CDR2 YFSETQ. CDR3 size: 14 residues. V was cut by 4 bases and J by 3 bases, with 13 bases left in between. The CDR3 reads CASSMETGYTEAFF. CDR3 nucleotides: TGCGCCAGCAGCATGGAAACAGGGTACACTGAAGCTTTCTTT.

The CDR3 DNA sequence: TGTGCCAGCAGCCAGACACGGGCTGGGGAGACCCAGTACTTC. Translating gives CASSQTRAGETQYF. This chain joins TRBV5-4 and TRBJ2-5; D gene unclear. V was shortened by 4 bases and J by 5 bases, with 15 bases between the two germline ends. CDR3 size: 14 residues. CDR1 SGHNT and CDR2 YYREEE come from the germline V gene (reference sequence).

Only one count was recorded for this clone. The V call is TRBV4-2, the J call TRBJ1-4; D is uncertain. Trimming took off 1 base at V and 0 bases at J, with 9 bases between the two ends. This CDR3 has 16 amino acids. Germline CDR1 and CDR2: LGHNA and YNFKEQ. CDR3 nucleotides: TGTGCCAGCAGCCAAGTTTGGGCAGCAACTAATGAAAAACTGTTTTTT. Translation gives CASSQVWAATNEKLFF.